A single sample gave rise to the 17 T cell receptor beta chains below, sequenced in a study of cytomegalovirus exposure and HLA in healthy donors. The protocol was immunoSEQ multiplex PCR, while the TCRdb copy is restricted to in-frame clones and leaves out a portion. In the table there are about 110,000 clones, roughly 90% of which are singletons. The specimen was PBMCs. The receptor set was obtained from a young woman in good health and CMV-seronegative.

J is TRBJ2-7 and V is TRBV4-1; D unclear. Germline-derived CDR1 and CDR2 are MGHRA and YSYEKL. The V gene lost 1 base and the J gene lost 2 bases, with 6 bases spanning the gap. This CDR3 region has 13 residues. The CDR3 nucleotides read TGCGCCAGCAGCCAAGGCGCCACCTACGAGCAGTACTTC. It codes for CASSQGATYEQYF.

The V call is TRBV18, the J call TRBJ2-7; D uncertain. Trimming removed 2 bases at V and 4 bases at J, with 6 bases between. Germline V lookup: CDR1 KGHSH, CDR2 LQKENI. This CDR3 has 12 amino acids. The CDR3 nucleotides are TGTGCCAGCTCACCAAACTGGTACGAGCAGTACTTC. Its translation: CASSPNWYEQYF.

The chain has TRBV23-1 and TRBJ2-7; possible D gene TRBD1, 6 bases. TRBV23-1 is designated an ORF whose function remains uncertain. The V end was cut by 2 bases, the J end by 1 base, with 21 bases between. The CDR3 is 18 amino acids. The CDR3 DNA sequence: TGCGCCAGCAGTCAAGGGCAGGGGCGCGCTCTATGGTCCTACGAGCAGTACTTC. Translating it yields CASSQGQGRALWSYEQYF.

This chain uses TRBV7-8 with TRBJ1-4; D remains ambiguous. CDR3 length: 14 amino acids. Between the trimmed V and J ends, which lost 1 base and 5 bases, there was a span of 8 bases. The germline V gene encodes CDR1 SGHVS and CDR2 FQNEAQ. DNA of the CDR3: TGTGCCAGCAGCTTAGTGCCGGGGAATGAAAAACTGTTTTTT. This codes for CASSLVPGNEKLFF.

V and J are TRBV2 and TRBJ2-3, with 10 bases lining up with TRBD1. CDR3 length: 15 residues. V dropped 9 bases and J dropped 1; count of bases not matched to a gene: 7. Germline V gene sequence: CDR1 SNHLY, CDR2 FYNNEI. CDR3 coding DNA: TGTGCCAGTCCTGGGGGGACAGGGGGCACAGATACGCAGTATTTT. Translation gives CASPGGTGGTDTQYF.

The chain links TRBV28 to TRBJ2-1; a weak D match, TRBD2 (5 bases). The CDR3 runs 15 residues. The V gene lost 3 bases and the J gene lost 0 bases, with 9 bases spanning the gap. Germline CDR1 MDHEN, CDR2 SYDVKM. The CDR3 region is CASSLKRSSYNEQFF. The CDR3 DNA sequence: TGTGCCAGCAGTTTGAAGCGGTCCTCCTACAATGAGCAGTTCTTC.

This chain links TRBV28 with TRBJ2-7; D gene uncertain. CDR1 MDHEN and CDR2 SYDVKM come from the germline V gene. The CDR3 spans 11 residues. Trimming shortened V by 6 bases and J by 4 bases, and 7 bases separated the two germline ends. CDR3 DNA sequence: TGTGCCAGCAGCTCCCCGTACGAGCAGTACTTC. It yields the protein CASSSPYEQYF.

The rearrangement links TRBV5-1 to TRBJ1-2; 7 bases match TRBD1. This CDR3 has 14 amino acids. From germline, CDR1 is SGHRS and CDR2 YFSETQ. Trimming cost V 4 bases and J 5 bases; bases outside gene matches: 8. The CDR3 loop reads CASSRDRESYGYTF. The CDR3 DNA reads as TGCGCCAGCAGCCGAGACAGGGAATCATATGGCTACACCTTC. Filled out from reference TRBV5-1 and TRBJ1-2, the complete variable domain reads KAGVTQTPRYLIKTRGQQVTLSCSPISGHRSVSWYQQTPGQGLQFLFEYFSETQRNKGNFPGRFSGRQFSNSRSEMNVSTLELGDSALYLCASSRDRESYGYTFGSGTRLTVV.

This clone was counted a single time. The rearrangement links TRBV28 to TRBJ2-7; D is perhaps TRBD2 (6 bases). V gave up 7 bases and J gave up 7 bases, with 17 bases separating them. There are 13 residues in the CDR3. Per the germline V gene, CDR1 is MDHEN and CDR2 is SYDVKM. The CDR3, as DNA: TGTGCCAGCACCTCCGAGCGGCGGGGAGAGCAGTACTTC. Translation: CASTSERRGEQYF.

The chain is built from TRBV2 and TRBJ2-7; TRBD1 agrees at 9 bases. With V trimmed by 10 bases and J by 0 bases, 7 bases remained unmatched. In germline, CDR1 is SNHLY, CDR2 FYNNEI. There are 14 residues in the CDR3. Here the CDR3 reads CANTGTGSSYEQYF. CDR3 bases: TGTGCCAATACCGGGACAGGGAGCTCCTACGAGCAGTACTTC. The full variable domain, its missing parts supplied by reference TRBV2 and TRBJ2-7, is EPEVTQTPSHQVTQMGQEVILRCVPISNHLYFYWYRQILGQKVEFLVSFYNNEISEKSEIFDDQFSVERPDGSNFTLKIRSTKLEDSAMYFCANTGTGSSYEQYFGPGTRLTVT.

The chain combines TRBV9 with TRBJ2-1, with 16 bases fitting TRBD2. This CDR3 is built from 21 residues. With V trimmed by 4 bases and J by 3 bases, 16 bases remained unmatched. Germline-derived CDR1 and CDR2 are SGDLS and YYNGEE. CDR3 in DNA: TGTGCCAGCAGCTCGCCGGGTCAGGGACTAGCGGGAGGGAGTCACTACAATGAGCAGTTCTTC. Translation gives CASSSPGQGLAGGSHYNEQFF.

The rearrangement uses TRBV11-2 and TRBJ2-2; 14 nucleotides line up with TRBD2. Germline CDR1 reads SGHAT; CDR2 reads FQNNGV. V gave up 0 bases and J gave up 2 bases; unmatched junction bases: 5. There are 19 residues in the CDR3. The CDR3 region has the DNA TGTGCCAGCAGCTTAGACAGGACTAGCGGGAGGATCAACACCGGGGAGCTGTTTTTT. It encodes CASSLDRTSGRINTGELFF.

The genes are TRBV9 and TRBJ1-3, with D hard to call. V was pared by 0 bases and J by 7 bases, with 8 bases between. The germline V gene has CDR1 SGDLS and CDR2 YYNGEE. There are 13 residues in the CDR3. In DNA, the CDR3 is TGTGCCAGCAGCGTAGTCCCGGGGAACACCATATATTTT. Amino acid sequence: CASSVVPGNTIYF.

This rearrangement joins TRBV12-5 to TRBJ2-5; tentatively, D is TRBD2 (6 bases). CDR3 length equals 13 residues. Per germline, CDR1 LGHNT and CDR2 FRNRAP. V was clipped by 5 bases and J by 9 bases, with 16 bases between them. Here the CDR3 reads CASGNSGTRAQYF. The CDR3 coding sequence is TGTGCTAGTGGTAACTCCGGGACTCGGGCCCAGTACTTC.

This clone has just one count. The V and J genes are TRBV15 and TRBJ2-7; TRBD1 is a possible D gene (6 bases). The ends were cut back, 2 bases at V and 4 bases at J, with 9 bases in the middle. The CDR3 covers 13 residues. Germline assignment: CDR1 LNHNV and CDR2 YYDKDF (reference sequence). CDR3 coding DNA: TGTGCCACCAGCAGATGGACAGATTACGAGCAGTACTTC. Its translation is CATSRWTDYEQYF.

The rearrangement uses TRBV6-5 and TRBJ2-3, with D unclear. The V gene lost 7 bases and the J gene lost 5 bases, with 4 bases spanning the gap. Germline lookup yields CDR1 MNHEY and CDR2 SVGAGI. The CDR3 covers 10 residues. CDR3 sequence: CASTGDTQYF. CDR3 nucleotide sequence: TGTGCCAGCACGGGAGATACGCAGTATTTT.

The chain recombines TRBV11-2 with TRBJ1-6; D is perhaps TRBD1 (5 bases). Trimming left V 4 bases short and J 8 bases short, with 18 bases between. Per germline, CDR1 SGHAT and CDR2 FQNNGV. The CDR3 has 16 amino acids. DNA of the CDR3: TGTGCCAGCAGCTATTGGGGCAGAGAAAATTATTCACCCCTCCACTTT. Protein product: CASSYWGRENYSPLHF.